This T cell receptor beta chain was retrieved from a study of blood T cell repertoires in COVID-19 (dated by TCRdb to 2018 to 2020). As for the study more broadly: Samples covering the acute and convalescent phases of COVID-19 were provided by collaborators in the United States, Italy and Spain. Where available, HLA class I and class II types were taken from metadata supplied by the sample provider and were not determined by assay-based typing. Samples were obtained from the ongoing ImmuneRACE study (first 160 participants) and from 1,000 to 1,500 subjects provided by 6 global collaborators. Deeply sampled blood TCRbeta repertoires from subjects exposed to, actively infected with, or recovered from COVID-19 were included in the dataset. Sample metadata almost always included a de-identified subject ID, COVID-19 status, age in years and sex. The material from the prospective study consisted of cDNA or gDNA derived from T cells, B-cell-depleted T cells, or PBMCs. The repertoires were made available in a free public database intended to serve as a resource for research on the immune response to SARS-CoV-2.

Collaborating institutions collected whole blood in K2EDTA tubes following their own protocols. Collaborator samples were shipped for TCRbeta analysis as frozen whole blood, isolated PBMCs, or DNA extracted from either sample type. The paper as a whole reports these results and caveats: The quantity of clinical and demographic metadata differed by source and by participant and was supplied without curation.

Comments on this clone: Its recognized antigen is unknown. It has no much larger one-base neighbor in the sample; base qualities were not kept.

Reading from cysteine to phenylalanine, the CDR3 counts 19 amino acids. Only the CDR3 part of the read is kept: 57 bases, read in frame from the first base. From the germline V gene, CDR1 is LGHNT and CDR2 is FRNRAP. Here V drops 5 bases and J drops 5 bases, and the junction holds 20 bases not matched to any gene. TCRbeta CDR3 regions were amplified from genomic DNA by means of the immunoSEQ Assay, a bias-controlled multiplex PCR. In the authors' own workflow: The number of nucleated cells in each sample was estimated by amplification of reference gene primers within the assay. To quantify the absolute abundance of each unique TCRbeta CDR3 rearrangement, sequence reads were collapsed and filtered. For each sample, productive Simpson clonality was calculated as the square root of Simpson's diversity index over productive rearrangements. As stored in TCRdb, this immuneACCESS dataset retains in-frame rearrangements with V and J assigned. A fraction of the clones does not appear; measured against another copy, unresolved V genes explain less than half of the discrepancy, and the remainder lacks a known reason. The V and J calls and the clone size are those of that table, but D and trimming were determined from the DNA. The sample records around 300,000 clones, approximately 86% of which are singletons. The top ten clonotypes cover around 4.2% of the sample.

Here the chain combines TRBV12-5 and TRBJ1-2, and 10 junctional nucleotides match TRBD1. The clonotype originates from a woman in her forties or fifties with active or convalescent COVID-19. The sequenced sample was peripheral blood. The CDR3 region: CASGLHPDRGFRSWYGYTF. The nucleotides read TGTGCTAGTGGTCTTCACCCGGACAGGGGGTTTAGAAGTTGGTATGGCTACACCTTC.